The 32 T cell receptor beta chains given below trace back to one sample, sequenced in a study of technical replicates of blood from a handful of donors. The repertoire was sequenced with immunoSEQ multiplex PCR; TCRdb's copy has only in-frame clones and lacks some. The sample yields some 87,000 clones, 85% to 95% seen once. The sample consisted of T cells isolated from PBMCs. These receptors were collected from a human donor in good health.

The V and J genes are TRBV19 and TRBJ1-5; D is ambiguous. The germline V gene encodes CDR1 LNHDA and CDR2 SQIVND (reference sequence). The ends were cut back, 4 bases at V and 3 bases at J, with 13 bases in the middle. CDR3 length: 15 amino acids. The CDR3 DNA is TGTGCCAGTAGTACGGAGGACCGCCACAATCAGCCCCAGCATTTT. Translating gives CASSTEDRHNQPQHF.

The chain recombines TRBV27 with TRBJ2-7; weak D call: TRBD2 (6 bases). Per germline, CDR1 MNHEY and CDR2 SMNVEV (reference sequence). The CDR3 has 14 amino acids. The ends were cut back, 3 bases at V and 4 bases at J, with 13 bases in the middle. The CDR3 DNA follows: TGTGCCAGCAGTTTTAGCGGAGCCGGGTACGAGCAGTACTTC. Encoded protein: CASSFSGAGYEQYF.

The chain combines TRBV9 with TRBJ1-5; 10 bases match TRBD1. Germline loops: CDR1 SGDLS, CDR2 YYNGEE. V dropped 4 bases and J dropped 6; count of bases not matched to a gene: 4. The CDR3 runs 14 residues. CDR3 bases: TGTGCCAGCAGCCCGGGACAGGGGAGTCAGCCCCAGCATTTT. This sequence encodes CASSPGQGSQPQHF.

This chain joins TRBV19 and TRBJ1-1, with D perhaps TRBD1 (6 bases). Germline V CDR1 and CDR2: LNHDA, SQIVND (reference sequence). This CDR3 region has 13 residues. The V end lost 4 bases, the J end lost 1 base, and 7 bases lay between the germline ends. CDR3 sequence: CASSRDTNTEAFF. CDR3 bases: TGTGCCAGTAGTAGGGACACGAACACTGAAGCTTTCTTT.

The chain joins TRBV7-2 to TRBJ1-1; tentative D call: TRBD1 (6 bases). Trimming took 5 bases from V and 1 from J, leaving 11 bases between them. This CDR3 is built from 14 residues. Germline-derived CDR1 and CDR2 are SGHTA and FQGNSA. CDR3 bases: TGTGCCAGCAGCGCTAGGGGGGGGAACACTGAAGCTTTCTTT. This gives the protein CASSARGGNTEAFF.

The chain is built from TRBV19 and TRBJ2-7; no definite D call. Between the trimmed V and J ends, which lost 3 bases and 3 bases, there was a span of 6 bases. CDR1 is LNHDA, CDR2 SQIVND, per germline (reference sequence). The CDR3 extends over 12 amino acids. CDR3 loop: CASSMFGYEQYF. Here the CDR3 DNA reads TGTGCCAGTAGTATGTTCGGCTACGAGCAGTACTTC.

This clone was detected only once. The chain links TRBV6-5 to TRBJ2-7; 8 bases line up with TRBD2. The CDR3 length is 16 residues. Per the germline V gene, CDR1 is MNHEY and CDR2 is SVGAGI. The V segment lost 0 bases and the J segment 2 bases; nucleotides outside the gene matches: 6. Written as DNA, the CDR3 is TGTGCCAGCAGTTACTCTGGGGTAGCGGGAACCTACGAGCAGTACTTC. Encoded protein: CASSYSGVAGTYEQYF.

The chain links TRBV4-1 to TRBJ2-5, with a possible D match to TRBD2 (6 bases). Trimming removed 0 bases from V and 5 bases from J, with 19 bases in between. The germline V gene encodes CDR1 MGHRA and CDR2 YSYEKL. The CDR3 has 17 residues. CDR3 DNA: TGCGCCAGCAGCCAAGATCGGTTCGGGAGCTGGGGGGAGACCCAGTACTTC. Its protein product is CASSQDRFGSWGETQYF.

This chain connects TRBV11-2 to TRBJ2-1, with TRBD2 identical over 15 bases. The CDR3 covers 16 residues. V was clipped by 0 bases and J by 12 bases; unmatched bases: 6. Germline CDR1 reads SGHAT; CDR2 reads FQNNGV. CDR3 amino acids: CASSLEPGLAGGWQFF. In DNA, the CDR3 is TGTGCCAGCAGCTTAGAACCGGGACTAGCGGGAGGATGGCAGTTCTTC.

V is TRBV7-2 and J is TRBJ2-2; D might be TRBD2 (6 bases). The CDR3 loop spans 16 amino acids. Germline V gene data show CDR1 as SGHTA and CDR2 as FQGNSA. Trimming removed 5 bases at V and 1 base at J, with 14 bases between. The CDR3 region has the DNA TGTGCCAGCAGCGCTCCCCGGGGGAGGAACACCGGGGAGCTGTTTTTT. This gives the protein CASSAPRGRNTGELFF.

The chain is built from TRBV7-9 and TRBJ2-1; D ambiguous. Germline CDR1 and CDR2: SEHNR and FQNEAQ (reference sequence). The CDR3 totals 13 residues. The germline V and J ends were trimmed by 2 bases and 10 bases, with 12 bases remaining between them. In DNA, the CDR3 is TGTGCCAGCAGCTTATTGTTTACGAGGGAGCAGTTCTTC. The encoded protein is CASSLLFTREQFF.

J is TRBJ1-1 and V is TRBV7-9; the D gene is possibly TRBD1 (6 bases). CDR1 and CDR2 (germline): SEHNR, FQNEAQ (reference sequence). V dropped 2 bases and J dropped 1 base, with 8 bases sitting between them. The CDR3 sequence is 14 residues long. CDR3: CASSLQQGNTEAFF. CDR3 nucleotides: TGTGCCAGCAGCTTACAACAGGGGAACACTGAAGCTTTCTTT.

The J gene is TRBJ1-5, the V gene TRBV5-6; D is unresolved. The CDR3 sequence is 14 residues long. V was pared by 1 base and J by 9 bases, with 14 bases between. Germline lookup yields CDR1 SGHDT and CDR2 YYEEEE. The CDR3 protein is CASSLSSGYGPQHF. CDR3 nucleotide sequence: TGTGCCAGCAGCTTGTCCAGCGGTTACGGGCCCCAGCATTTT.

This clone was seen more than once but under ten times. CDR3 bases: TGTGCCAGCAGCTTGGCCGCAGGGGAAGGGCTGTTTTTT. Amino acids: CASSLAAGEGLFF. This chain links TRBV5-6 with TRBJ2-2, with D perhaps TRBD1 (6 bases). Germline assignment: CDR1 SGHDT and CDR2 YYEEEE. There are 13 residues in the CDR3. V was cut by 0 bases and J by 13 bases, with 13 bases left in between.

This clone appeared a single time. This chain uses TRBV7-2 with TRBJ2-7, with 8 nucleotides matching TRBD2. The CDR3 consists of 15 residues. Trimming cost V 5 bases and J 2 bases; bases outside gene matches: 8. Germline CDR1 SGHTA, CDR2 FQGNSA. CDR3 residues: CASSAPSGPTYEQYF. The CDR3 DNA follows: TGTGCCAGCAGCGCCCCTAGCGGGCCTACCTACGAGCAGTACTTC.

The chain joins TRBV7-2 to TRBJ2-2; tentative D call: TRBD1 (5 bases). This CDR3 contains 16 residues. V was cut by 5 bases and J by 1 base, with 14 bases left in between. Looked up from germline, CDR1 is SGHTA and CDR2 is FQGNSA. The CDR3 here is CASSLFWGVNTGELFF. DNA of the CDR3: TGTGCCAGCAGCCTCTTCTGGGGCGTGAACACCGGGGAGCTGTTTTTT.

The chain uses TRBV4-1 and TRBJ2-2; TRBD2 might be the D (6 bases). Trimming took off 0 bases at V and 3 bases at J, with 14 bases between the two ends. CDR1 and CDR2 (germline): MGHRA, YSYEKL. The CDR3 contains 17 residues. CDR3 sequence: CASSQDSGESYTGELFF. CDR3 nucleotides: TGCGCCAGCAGCCAAGATTCGGGGGAAAGCTACACCGGGGAGCTGTTTTTT.

The CDR3 loop reads CASSSRTSGSYEQYF. CDR3 nucleotide sequence: TGTGCCAGCAGCTCTAGGACTAGCGGCTCCTACGAGCAGTACTTC. The rearrangement uses TRBV7-2 and TRBJ2-7; 10 nucleotides align to TRBD2. CDR3 length equals 15 residues. The junction had 3 bases not matched to a gene; V was cut back by 4 bases and J by 0 bases. Germline V gene data show CDR1 as SGHTA and CDR2 as FQGNSA.

The chain combines TRBV25-1 with TRBJ2-4, with a tentative D call TRBD1 (7 bases). The CDR3 has 15 amino acids. V dropped 3 bases and J dropped 5 bases, with 14 bases sitting between them. Germline V gene sequence: CDR1 MGHDK, CDR2 SYGVNS. CDR3 loop: CASSDGQGGENIQYF. CDR3 sequence (DNA): TGTGCCAGCAGTGACGGTCAGGGGGGAGAAAACATTCAGTACTTC.

The chain uses TRBV7-3 and TRBJ2-1; 13 positions agree with TRBD2. With V trimmed by 5 bases and J by 2 bases, 6 bases remained unmatched. This CDR3 spans 17 amino acids. Germline lookup yields CDR1 SGHTA and CDR2 FQGTGA. The CDR3 region is CASSPQGLAGTYNEQFF. In nucleotides, the CDR3 is TGTGCCAGCAGCCCACAGGGACTAGCGGGGACCTACAATGAGCAGTTCTTC.

This rearrangement joins TRBV5-6 to TRBJ2-2; D might be TRBD2 (6 bases). V was clipped by 3 bases and J by 6 bases, with 21 bases between them. The CDR3 runs 17 residues. Germline CDR1 and CDR2: SGHDT and YYEEEE. Written as DNA, the CDR3 is TGTGCCAGCAGCTGGAGGGGTGGTAGCGTTATAGCCGGGGAGCTGTTTTTT. Translating it yields CASSWRGGSVIAGELFF.

The chain uses TRBV19 and TRBJ1-5; D not resolved. This CDR3 spans 19 amino acids. Germline CDR1 and CDR2: LNHDA and SQIVND (reference sequence). V lost 4 bases and J 0 bases, leaving 22 bases between the germline ends. The chain's CDR3 is CASSTYPVMRSISNQPQHF. Written as DNA, the CDR3 is TGTGCCAGTAGTACTTACCCAGTGATGCGGTCCATTAGCAATCAGCCCCAGCATTTT.

This chain links TRBV7-9 with TRBJ1-2; TRBD1 might be the D (5 bases). CDR3 size: 13 residues. Per germline, CDR1 SEHNR and CDR2 FQNEAQ (reference sequence). V lost 7 bases, J lost 8 bases, and 17 bases lay in between. The CDR3 is CASTIVDMWGYTF. The CDR3 DNA reads TGTGCCAGCACGATAGTGGACATGTGGGGCTACACCTTC.

This clone appeared a single time. J is TRBJ2-2 and V is TRBV11-3, with 9 bases lining up with TRBD2. Germline CDR1 SGHNT, CDR2 YENEEA. CDR3 size: 15 residues. The V and J ends lost 5 bases and 2 bases, in that order; junction bases with no gene match: 3. The CDR3 nucleotides are TGTGCCAGCAGCGTTAGCGGGAGCAACACCGGGGAGCTGTTTTTT. Its translation: CASSVSGSNTGELFF.

V and J are TRBV6-5 and TRBJ2-2; D call uncertain. CDR1 and CDR2 from the germline V gene are MNHEY and SVGAGI. This CDR3 comprises 11 residues. V was shortened by 4 bases and J by 7 bases, with 4 bases between the two germline ends. CDR3 region: CASSSGGELFF. The CDR3 nucleotides are TGTGCCAGCAGTTCCGGCGGGGAGCTGTTTTTT.

CDR3 sequence reads: CASSSYLSGANVLTF. DNA for the CDR3: TGTGCCAGCAGCTCCTACCTCTCTGGGGCCAACGTCCTGACTTTC. V is TRBV7-2 and J is TRBJ2-6; no clear D. Trimming took off 4 bases at V and 0 bases at J, with 7 bases between the two ends. There are 15 residues in the CDR3. Looked up from germline, CDR1 is SGHTA and CDR2 is FQGNSA.

The table lists this clone with a count of one. The genes are TRBV29-1 and TRBJ1-1; possibly TRBD1 for D (5 bases). V gave up 5 bases and J gave up 4 bases, with 20 bases separating them. The CDR3 spans 15 residues. CDR1 is SQVTM, CDR2 ANQGSEA, per germline. The CDR3 reads CSVIRGSGVLTEAFF. DNA for the CDR3: TGCAGCGTTATTCGGGGGTCTGGAGTTCTCACTGAAGCTTTCTTT. Looking up the rest from reference TRBV29-1 and TRBJ1-1 gives the full variable domain: SAVISQKPSRDICQRGTSLTIQCQVDSQVTMMFWYRQQPGQSLTLIATANQGSEATYESGFVIDKFPISRPNLTFSTLTVSNMSPEDSSIYLCSVIRGSGVLTEAFFGQGTRLTVV.

This clone was seen just once. This sequence joins TRBV5-1 and TRBJ2-5, with 10 bases matching TRBD2. The CDR3 covers 15 residues. CDR1 SGHRS and CDR2 YFSETQ come from the germline V gene. J gave up 5 bases and V 6 bases, and 10 bases lay outside the gene matches. The CDR3 DNA sequence: TGCGCCAGCACGATAAGAGGTAGCGGGAGGGAGACCCAGTACTTC. Amino acids: CASTIRGSGRETQYF.

The chain recombines TRBV7-9 with TRBJ2-4, with D perhaps matching TRBD2 (5 bases). The CDR3 covers 14 residues. Trimming left V 5 bases short and J 9 bases short, with 17 bases between. Germline CDR1 SEHNR, CDR2 FQNEAQ (reference sequence). Here the CDR3 reads CASSPGESSFIQYF. In DNA form, the CDR3 reads TGTGCCAGCAGCCCTGGGGAGTCTTCCTTCATTCAGTACTTC.

This sequence joins TRBV7-2 and TRBJ1-5, with TRBD1 identical over 8 bases. Germline V gives CDR1 SGHTA, CDR2 FQGNSA. This CDR3 contains 13 residues. Trimming took 5 bases from V and 11 from J; bases not matched to a gene: 8. The CDR3 DNA follows: TGTGCCAGCAGCACCGCCCGGGACAGGTCCCAGCATTTT. Its protein is CASSTARDRSQHF.

CDR3 DNA sequence: TGTGCCAGCAACCCCGGTGGCACTGAAGCTTTCTTT. Protein: CASNPGGTEAFF. V is TRBV7-9 and J is TRBJ1-1; D not resolved. CDR1 and CDR2 (germline): SEHNR, FQNEAQ (reference sequence). The CDR3 runs to 12 residues. Trimming took 7 bases from V and 4 from J, leaving 10 bases between them.

V and J are TRBV27 and TRBJ1-5; D remains ambiguous. Trimming removed 0 bases at V and 0 bases at J, with 9 bases between. The CDR3 is 16 residues long. Per the germline V gene, CDR1 is MNHEY and CDR2 is SMNVEV (reference sequence). DNA for the CDR3: TGTGCCAGCAGTTTATCGAGCGGTTATAGCAATCAGCCCCAGCATTTT. Amino acids: CASSLSSGYSNQPQHF.